The present T cell receptor (beta chain) was sequenced within a study of blood T cell repertoires in COVID-19. This clone has a handful of counts. The CDR3 covers 15 residues. Trimming removed 0 bases from V and 6 bases from J; junction bases left unmatched: 4. Germline lookup yields CDR1 SGHRS and CDR2 YFSETQ. Study processing details: Amplified reference gene primers provided the basis for estimating nucleated cell counts. Method: immunoSEQ multiplex PCR; TCRdb's copy keeps in-frame clones and lacks some. V and J calls and clone size are as listed in that table; D and trimming were resolved from the DNA. The sample records around 70,000 clones, around 87% being singletons.

The sequencing sample was made of peripheral blood. The J gene is TRBJ1-5, the V gene TRBV5-1, with 9 bases matching TRBD1. The sequence was collected from a human donor in a cohort sampled during active COVID-19. The chain's CDR3 is CASSLEGQGPQPQHF. As DNA, the CDR3 is TGCGCCAGCAGCTTGGAAGGACAGGGGCCTCAGCCCCAGCATTTT.